Each of the 14 T cell receptor beta chains below was sequenced from the same sample in a study of T cells in Graves' hyperthyroidism and ophthalmopathy. RNA transcripts gave rise to amplified TCR beta CDR3 regions. When the TCR CDR3 underwent first-round RT-PCR, the HTBI primer set was used. TCRdb redid the calling of the multiplex PCR reads with MiXCR, one entry per CDR3 protein. The table records nearly 600,000 distinct CDR3 sequences, 14% of them present only once. Material for sequencing was blood. The receptors derive from a young woman with Graves' ophthalmopathy.

This clonotype showed up many times. The chain has TRBV7-2 and TRBJ2-7; 8 bases match TRBD1. Germline loops: CDR1 SGHTA, CDR2 FQGNSA. CDR3 size: 14 residues. V was clipped by 5 bases and J by 3 bases; unmatched bases: 6. As DNA, the CDR3 is TGTGCCAGCAGCATATACAGGGGGGTCTACGAGCAGTACTTC. Protein: CASSIYRGVYEQYF.

This clonotype was recorded many times. The V call is TRBV27, the J call TRBJ2-1, with TRBD1 matching over 9 bases. Germline-derived CDR1 and CDR2 are MNHEY and SMNVEV (reference sequence). The CDR3 is made up of 13 amino acids. V shed 6 bases, J shed 10 bases, and the junction held 7 bases outside the gene matches. CDR3 nucleotide sequence: TGTGCCAGCAGATGGACAGGGGCGGGGGAGCAGTTCTTC. Protein sequence: CASRWTGAGEQFF.

This clonotype occurred many times. CDR3 residues: CASSISGRIPNEQFF. The CDR3 DNA reads as TGTGCCAGCAGTATAAGCGGGAGAATCCCCAATGAGCAGTTCTTC. V usage is TRBV2 and J usage is TRBJ2-1, with 8 positions matching TRBD2. Looked up from germline, CDR1 is SNHLY and CDR2 is FYNNEI. Trimming at V came to 5 bases and at J to 6 bases, leaving 9 bases not matched to a gene. The CDR3 loop spans 15 amino acids.

There are many counts of this clonotype. The chain recombines TRBV6-2 or TRBV6-3 with TRBJ1-5; the D is unclear. Looked up from germline, CDR1 is MNHEY and CDR2 is SVGEGT. Trimming left V 0 bases short and J 9 bases short, with 21 bases between. The CDR3 contains 17 residues. The CDR3 sequence: CASSYSRSPPRGRPQHF. CDR3 DNA: TGTGCCAGCAGTTACTCGAGGAGCCCCCCACGAGGTCGGCCCCAGCATTTT.

This clonotype has at least ten counts. The genes are TRBV19 and TRBJ2-3; tentatively, D is TRBD1 (5 bases). The CDR3 length is 14 residues. The germline V and J ends were trimmed by 3 bases and 2 bases, with 9 bases remaining between them. Germline CDR1 and CDR2: LNHDA and SQIVND (reference sequence). This chain's CDR3 is CASSIPGHTDTQYF. The CDR3 DNA is TGTGCCAGTAGTATCCCCGGACACACAGATACGCAGTATTTT. The full variable domain, completed using reference TRBV19 and TRBJ2-3, is DGGITQSPKYLFRKEGQNVTLSCEQNLNHDAMYWYRQDPGQGLRLIYYSQIVNDFQKGDIAEGYSVSREKKESFPLTVTSAQKNPTAFYLCASSIPGHTDTQYFGPGTRLTVL.

This clonotype was recorded at least ten times. The chain uses TRBV7-9 and TRBJ1-1; 8 bases map to TRBD1. The junction had 6 bases not matched to a gene; V was cut back by 5 bases and J by 1 base. This CDR3 has 15 residues. Germline CDR1 SEHNR, CDR2 FQNEAQ (reference sequence). In DNA form, the CDR3 reads TGTGCCAGCAGCCGCGACAGGGGATCGAACACTGAAGCTTTCTTT. This encodes CASSRDRGSNTEAFF.

At least ten counts were recorded for this clonotype. The chain carries TRBV11-2 and TRBJ1-1, with D unclear. Germline assignment: CDR1 SGHAT and CDR2 FQNNGV. V lost 3 bases and J lost 1, with 6 bases in between. This CDR3 comprises 13 residues. CDR3 in amino acids: CASSFNENTEAFF. The CDR3 nucleotides read TGTGCCAGCAGCTTTAACGAGAACACTGAAGCTTTCTTT. The whole variable domain, filled in from reference TRBV11-2 and TRBJ1-1, reads EAGVAQSPRYKIIEKRQSVAFWCNPISGHATLYWYQQILGQGPKLLIQFQNNGVVDDSQLPKDRFSAERLKGVDSTLKIQPAKLEDSAVYLCASSFNENTEAFFGQGTRLTVV.

The table lists this clonotype with a few counts. The V and J genes are TRBV10-3 and TRBJ2-1, with 8 bases that match TRBD2. CDR1 ENHRY and CDR2 SYGVKD come from the germline V gene. The trim removed 2 bases at V and 5 bases at J, leaving 8 bases unmatched. The CDR3 extends over 16 amino acids. The CDR3 sequence is CAISEGIAGFNNEQFF. CDR3 sequence (DNA): TGTGCCATCAGTGAGGGAATAGCGGGATTCAACAATGAGCAGTTCTTC.

Many counts were recorded for this clonotype. CDR3 coding DNA: TGTGCCAGCTCACCGTCGGAGAGTACCTATGGCTACACCTTC. This gives the protein CASSPSESTYGYTF. This chain joins TRBV18 and TRBJ1-2; D not certain. CDR1 and CDR2 (germline): KGHSH, LQKENI. V was shortened by 3 bases and J by 4 bases, with 12 bases between the two germline ends. The CDR3 loop spans 14 amino acids.

This clonotype has a count of ten or more. This sequence joins TRBV5-8 and TRBJ2-7; tentative D call: TRBD1 (6 bases). V was trimmed by 3 bases and J by 0 bases, leaving 13 bases between them. The germline gives CDR1 SGHTS, CDR2 YDEGEE. The CDR3 covers 15 residues. CDR3 sequence: CASSYREFGSYEQYF. CDR3 nucleotide sequence: TGTGCCAGCAGCTACAGGGAATTTGGCTCCTACGAGCAGTACTTC. Together with reference TRBV5-8 and TRBJ2-7, the CDR3 gives the full variable domain: EAGVTQSPTHLIKTRGQQATLRCSPISGHTSVYWYQQALGLGLQFLLWYDEGEERNRGNFPPRFSGRQFPNYSSELNVNALELEDSALYLCASSYREFGSYEQYFGPGTRLTVT.

This clonotype appeared many times. This chain uses TRBV11-2 with TRBJ2-7, with D possibly being TRBD1 (6 bases). Between the trimmed V and J ends, which lost 6 bases and 1 base, there was a span of 16 bases. CDR3 length equals 15 residues. The germline V gene encodes CDR1 SGHAT and CDR2 FQNNGV. Here the CDR3 DNA reads TGTGCCAGCAGGCTAACATACAGGGCTTCCTACGAGCAGTACTTC. Residues: CASRLTYRASYEQYF.

This clonotype was recorded many times. The junction differs from germline at one of its ends, possibly a read error. CDR3 nucleotide sequence: TGTGCCAGCAGTGAAGGGGCTAACTACGAGCAGTGCTTC. This translates into CASSEGANYEQCF. V usage is TRBV2 and J usage is TRBJ2-7; the D is unclear. The CDR3 loop spans 13 amino acids. Germline V gene sequence: CDR1 SNHLY, CDR2 FYNNEI.

This clonotype was seen a few times. The chain carries TRBV7-9 and TRBJ2-5; D is ambiguous. CDR1 and CDR2 (germline): SEHNR, FQNEAQ (reference sequence). The CDR3 sequence is 14 residues long. The V end lost 4 bases, the J end lost 1 base, and 10 bases lay between the germline ends. CDR3 nucleotide sequence: TGTGCCAGCAGCTCCACTATTTTCCAAGAGACCCAGTACTTC. Amino acid sequence: CASSSTIFQETQYF.

V usage is TRBV6-5 and J usage is TRBJ1-2; TRBD1 agrees at 8 bases. Germline V gene sequence: CDR1 MNHEY, CDR2 SVGAGI. The CDR3 totals 15 residues. J gave up 4 bases and V 2 bases, and 6 bases lay outside the gene matches. The CDR3 reads CASSYDAGGGYGYTF. The CDR3 DNA reads TGTGCCAGCAGTTACGACGCAGGGGGCGGCTATGGCTACACCTTC.